Below, 17 T cell receptor beta chains from the same sample are listed, as sequenced in a study of cytomegalovirus exposure and HLA in healthy donors. A multiplex PCR was run with 60 Vbeta primers and 13 Jbeta primers. The method was immunoSEQ multiplex PCR; TCRdb's version includes in-frame clones alone and lacks a portion of them. The sample has about 110,000 clones; roughly 80% are singletons. The specimen sequenced was PBMCs. The receptors were gathered from a man aged 25-45 years in good health and CMV-seropositive.

The chain links TRBV27 to TRBJ1-2; D possibly corresponds to TRBD1 (6 bases). Looked up from germline, CDR1 is MNHEY and CDR2 is SMNVEV (reference sequence). V was shortened by 1 base and J by 6 bases, with 9 bases between the two germline ends. The CDR3 runs 13 residues. This CDR3 is CASSLLGADGYTF. The DNA of the CDR3 is TGTGCCAGCAGTTTATTGGGGGCGGATGGCTACACCTTC.

This chain connects TRBV10-3 to TRBJ2-3, with TRBD2 matching over 8 bases. The germline V gene has CDR1 ENHRY and CDR2 SYGVKD. The CDR3 has 13 amino acids. Trimming cost V 10 bases and J 1 base; bases outside gene matches: 4. The CDR3 reads CATFSGGTDTQYF. In nucleotides, the CDR3 is TGTGCCACGTTTAGCGGGGGCACAGATACGCAGTATTTT.

V is TRBV28 and J is TRBJ2-3; D remains unclear. The CDR3 runs 13 residues. Deletions cut 3 bases from V and 6 bases from J, with 10 bases between. The germline CDR1 and CDR2 sequences are MDHEN and SYDVKM. The CDR3 bases are TGTGCCAGCAGTTTGGAGCTCAGCGATACGCAGTATTTT. Translation: CASSLELSDTQYF.

Details on this clone: Different DNA sequences within this sample yield the same CDR3. CDR3 DNA sequence: TGCGCCAGCAGCTTGGAGACAGGGGGTGGCTACACCTTC. Translated: CASSLETGGGYTF. The chain couples TRBV5-1 to TRBJ1-2, with 9 bases identical to TRBD1. CDR1 is SGHRS and CDR2 is YFSETQ in the germline V gene. V trimming: 0 bases; J trimming: 7 bases; junction bases outside the gene matches: 1. This CDR3 is built from 13 residues.

A few counts support this clone. The rearrangement links TRBV5-1 to TRBJ2-3; the D gene is possibly TRBD2 (6 bases). This CDR3 has 15 residues. V was shortened by 3 bases and J by 1 base, with 12 bases between the two germline ends. Germline assignment: CDR1 SGHRS and CDR2 YFSETQ. For the CDR3, the DNA is TGCGCCAGCAGCTCCTCCCCTAGCGGCACAGATACGCAGTATTTT. The encoded protein is CASSSSPSGTDTQYF.

This chain joins TRBV7-3 and TRBJ1-1, with D hard to call. This CDR3 contains 13 residues. The V end lost 4 bases, the J end lost 1 base, and 7 bases lay between the germline ends. The germline CDR1 and CDR2 sequences are SGHTA and FQGTGA. The CDR3 region is CASSSSGNTEAFF. CDR3 sequence (DNA): TGTGCCAGCAGCTCCTCAGGGAACACTGAAGCTTTCTTT.

This chain uses TRBV13 with TRBJ2-5; 10 bases fit TRBD2. V trimming: 5 bases; J trimming: 1 base; junction bases outside the gene matches: 7. Germline values: CDR1 PRHDT, CDR2 FYEKMQ (reference sequence). CDR3 length: 16 residues. In DNA, the CDR3 is TGTGCCAGCAGCCTCCAGACTAGCGGGCCCCAAGAGACCCAGTACTTC. It yields the protein CASSLQTSGPQETQYF.

The rearrangement uses TRBV9 and TRBJ1-2; TRBD1 aligns across 8 bases. V lost 2 bases, J lost 3 bases, and 6 bases stayed unmatched. Germline assignment: CDR1 SGDLS and CDR2 YYNGEE. The CDR3 is 15 amino acids. CDR3 sequence: CASSVRSGGDYGYTF. The CDR3 DNA reads as TGTGCCAGCAGCGTTCGATCAGGGGGCGACTATGGCTACACCTTC. Full variable domain (remainder filled in from reference TRBV9 and TRBJ1-2): DSGVTQTPKHLITATGQRVTLRCSPRSGDLSVYWYQQSLDQGLQFLIQYYNGEERAKGNILERFSAQQFPDLHSELNLSSLELGDSALYFCASSVRSGGDYGYTFGSGTRLTVV.

The CDR3 sequence: CASSVDSGAYQETQYF. DNA of the CDR3: TGTGCCAGCAGCGTAGATAGCGGGGCGTACCAAGAGACCCAGTACTTC. The V and J genes are TRBV9 and TRBJ2-5, with TRBD2 matching over 8 bases. There are 16 residues in the CDR3. The germline V gene has CDR1 SGDLS and CDR2 YYNGEE. With 0 bases clipped from V and 0 bases from J, the junction kept 4 bases outside the gene matches.

The V and J genes are TRBV5-4 and TRBJ2-1; 7 nucleotides agree with TRBD1. The CDR3 is made up of 15 amino acids. Germline CDR1 and CDR2: SGHNT and YYREEE (reference sequence). Trimming took 3 bases from V and 5 from J; bases not matched to a gene: 8. In DNA form, the CDR3 reads TGTGCCAGCAGCTCCCGAGACAGGGTCCACAATGAGCAGTTCTTC. The encoded protein is CASSSRDRVHNEQFF. Full variable domain (missing parts from reference TRBV5-4 and TRBJ2-1): ETGVTQSPTHLIKTRGQQVTLRCSSQSGHNTVSWYQQALGQGPQFIFQYYREEENGRGNFPPRFSGLQFPNYSSELNVNALELDDSALYLCASSSRDRVHNEQFFGPGTRLTVL.

This chain uses TRBV11-3 with TRBJ2-5; 8 positions agree with TRBD1. Germline CDR1 and CDR2: SGHNT and YENEEA. This CDR3 is built from 15 residues. Trimming took 5 bases from V and 2 from J; bases not matched to a gene: 7. The CDR3 sequence is CASSPGTGLQETQYF. CDR3 sequence (DNA): TGTGCCAGCAGCCCCGGGACAGGTTTACAAGAGACCCAGTACTTC.

J is TRBJ2-3 and V is TRBV5-1, with unresolved D. V lost 4 bases and J lost 1, with 10 bases in between. CDR3 size: 14 residues. Germline V CDR1 and CDR2: SGHRS, YFSETQ. As DNA, the CDR3 is TGCGCCAGCAGCGCCCGGTTCGGCACAGATACGCAGTATTTT. Translated: CASSARFGTDTQYF.

J is TRBJ1-2 and V is TRBV2; TRBD1 matches at 7 bases. The trim removed 6 bases at V and 4 bases at J, leaving 14 bases unmatched. The CDR3 is made up of 16 amino acids. Germline CDR1 and CDR2: SNHLY and FYNNEI. CDR3 loop: CASSISTGIVGYGYTF. CDR3 sequence (DNA): TGTGCCAGCAGCATATCGACAGGGATTGTCGGCTATGGCTACACCTTC.

The chain carries TRBV5-1 and TRBJ2-5; possible D gene TRBD2, 5 bases. In germline, CDR1 is SGHRS, CDR2 YFSETQ. Trimming pared 4 bases from V and 5 bases from J, leaving 12 bases between. The CDR3 contains 13 residues. The DNA for the CDR3 is TGCGCCAGCAGCCGTGACCGAGGGGAGACCCAGTACTTC. Translation: CASSRDRGETQYF.

The chain uses TRBV5-6 and TRBJ1-3; perhaps TRBD1 as D (5 bases). The CDR3 is 14 residues long. V was pared by 3 bases and J by 0 bases, with 7 bases between. The V gene's germline CDR1 is SGHDT and CDR2 YYEEEE. DNA of the CDR3: TGTGCCAGCAGCTGGGGGGACTCTGGAAACACCATATATTTT. This translates into CASSWGDSGNTIYF.

Only one count was recorded for this clone. The chain uses TRBV5-6 and TRBJ2-1; 7 bases line up with TRBD1. With V trimmed by 0 bases and J by 9 bases, 3 bases remained unmatched. Germline V gives CDR1 SGHDT, CDR2 YYEEEE. The CDR3 has 13 residues. The CDR3 region has the DNA TGTGCCAGCAGCTTGGACAGGGGAACTGAGCAGTTCTTC. It yields the protein CASSLDRGTEQFF. Full variable domain (remainder filled in from reference TRBV5-6 and TRBJ2-1): DAGVTQSPTHLIKTRGQQVTLRCSPKSGHDTVSWYQQALGQGPQFIFQYYEEEERQRGNFPDRFSGHQFPNYSSELNVNALLLGDSALYLCASSLDRGTEQFFGPGTRLTVL.

The chain recombines TRBV30 with TRBJ1-5; D is perhaps TRBD1 (6 bases). Looked up from germline, CDR1 is GTSNPN and CDR2 is SVGIG (reference sequence). The CDR3 has 14 amino acids. Trimming removed 2 bases from V and 9 bases from J, with 17 bases in between. The CDR3 DNA sequence: TGTGCCTGGAGTAGGGGGTATCCCAACGCGCCCCAGCATTTT. Protein product: CAWSRGYPNAPQHF.